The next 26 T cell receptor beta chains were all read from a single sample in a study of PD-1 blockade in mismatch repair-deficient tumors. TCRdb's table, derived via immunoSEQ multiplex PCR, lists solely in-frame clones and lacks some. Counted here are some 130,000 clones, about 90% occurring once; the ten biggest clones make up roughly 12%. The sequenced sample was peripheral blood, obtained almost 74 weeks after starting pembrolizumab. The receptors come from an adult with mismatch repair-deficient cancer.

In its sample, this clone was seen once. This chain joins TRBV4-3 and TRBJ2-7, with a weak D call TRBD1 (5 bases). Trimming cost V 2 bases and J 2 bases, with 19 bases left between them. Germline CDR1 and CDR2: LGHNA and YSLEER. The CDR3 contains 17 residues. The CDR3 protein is CASSQMFTWGSPYEQYF. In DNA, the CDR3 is TGCGCCAGCAGCCAAATGTTCACCTGGGGCTCTCCCTACGAGCAGTACTTC.

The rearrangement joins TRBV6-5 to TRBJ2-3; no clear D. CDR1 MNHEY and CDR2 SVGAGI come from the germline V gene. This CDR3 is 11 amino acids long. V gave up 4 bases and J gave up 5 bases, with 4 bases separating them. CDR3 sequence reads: CASSFQDTQYF. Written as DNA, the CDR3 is TGTGCCAGCAGTTTCCAAGATACGCAGTATTTT.

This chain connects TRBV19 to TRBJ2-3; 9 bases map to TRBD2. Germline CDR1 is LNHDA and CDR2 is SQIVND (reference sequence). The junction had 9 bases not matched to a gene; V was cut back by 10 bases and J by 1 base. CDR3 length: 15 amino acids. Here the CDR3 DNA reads TGTGCCACCAACATAGCGGGAGCGGGCACAGATACGCAGTATTTT. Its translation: CATNIAGAGTDTQYF.

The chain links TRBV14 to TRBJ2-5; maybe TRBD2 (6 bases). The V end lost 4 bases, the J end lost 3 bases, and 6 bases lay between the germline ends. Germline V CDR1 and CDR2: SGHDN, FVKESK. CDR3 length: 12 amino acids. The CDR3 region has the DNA TGTGCCAGCAGCCCGGGGGAAGAGACCCAGTACTTC. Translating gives CASSPGEETQYF.

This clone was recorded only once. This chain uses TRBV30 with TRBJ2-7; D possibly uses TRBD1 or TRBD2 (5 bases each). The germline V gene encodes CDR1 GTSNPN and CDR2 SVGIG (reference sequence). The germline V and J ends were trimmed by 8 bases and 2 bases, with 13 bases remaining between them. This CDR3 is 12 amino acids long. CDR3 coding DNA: TGTGCCGGGGGACCGACGGCCTACGAGCAGTACTTC. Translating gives CAGGPTAYEQYF.

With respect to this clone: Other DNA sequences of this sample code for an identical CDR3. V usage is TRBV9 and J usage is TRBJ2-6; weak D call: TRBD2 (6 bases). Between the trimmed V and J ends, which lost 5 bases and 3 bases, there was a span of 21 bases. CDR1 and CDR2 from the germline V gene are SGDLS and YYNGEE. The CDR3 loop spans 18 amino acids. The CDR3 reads CASSVSPGGSFGANVLTF. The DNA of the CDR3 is TGTGCCAGCAGTGTTTCCCCCGGGGGATCTTTTGGGGCCAACGTCCTGACTTTC.

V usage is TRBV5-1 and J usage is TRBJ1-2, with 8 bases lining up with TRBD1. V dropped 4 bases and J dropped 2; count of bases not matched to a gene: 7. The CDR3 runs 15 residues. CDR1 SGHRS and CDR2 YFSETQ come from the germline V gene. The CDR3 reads CASSTDRGTNYGYTF. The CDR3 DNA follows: TGCGCCAGCAGCACCGACAGGGGAACAAACTATGGCTACACCTTC.

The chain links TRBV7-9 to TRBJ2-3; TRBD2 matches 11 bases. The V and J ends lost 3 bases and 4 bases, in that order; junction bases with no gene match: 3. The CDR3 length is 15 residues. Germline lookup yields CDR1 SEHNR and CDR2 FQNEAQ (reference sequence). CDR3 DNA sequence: TGTGCCAGCAGCTTTACTAGCGGGAGCGCAGATACGCAGTATTTT. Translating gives CASSFTSGSADTQYF.

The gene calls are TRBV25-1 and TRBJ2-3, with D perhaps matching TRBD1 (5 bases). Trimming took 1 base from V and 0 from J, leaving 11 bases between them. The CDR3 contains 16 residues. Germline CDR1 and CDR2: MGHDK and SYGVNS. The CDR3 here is CASSEFEQASTDTQYF. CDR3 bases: TGTGCCAGCAGTGAATTCGAACAGGCTAGCACAGATACGCAGTATTTT.

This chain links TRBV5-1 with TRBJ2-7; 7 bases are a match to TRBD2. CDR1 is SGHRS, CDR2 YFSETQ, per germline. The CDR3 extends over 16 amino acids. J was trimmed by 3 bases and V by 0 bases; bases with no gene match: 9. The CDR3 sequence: CASSLGLTSAHYEQYF. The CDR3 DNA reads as TGCGCCAGCAGCTTGGGACTCACTAGCGCCCACTACGAGCAGTACTTC.

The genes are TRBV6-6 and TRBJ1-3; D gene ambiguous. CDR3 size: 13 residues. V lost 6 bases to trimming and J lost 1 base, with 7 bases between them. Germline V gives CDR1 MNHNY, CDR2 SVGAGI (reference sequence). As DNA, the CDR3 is TGTGCCAGCAGGTGGTTGTCTGGAAACACCATATATTTT. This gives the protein CASRWLSGNTIYF.

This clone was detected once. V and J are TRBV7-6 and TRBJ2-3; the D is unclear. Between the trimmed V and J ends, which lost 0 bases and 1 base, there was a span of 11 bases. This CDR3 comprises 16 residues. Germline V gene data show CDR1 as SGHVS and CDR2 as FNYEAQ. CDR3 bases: TGTGCCAGCAGCTTAGCGCCCCTGTCTGGCACAGATACGCAGTATTTT. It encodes CASSLAPLSGTDTQYF.

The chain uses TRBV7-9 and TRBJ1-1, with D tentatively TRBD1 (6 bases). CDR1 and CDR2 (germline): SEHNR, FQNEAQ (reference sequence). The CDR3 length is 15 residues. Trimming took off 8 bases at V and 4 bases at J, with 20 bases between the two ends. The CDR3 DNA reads TGTGCCAGCGCCCCCAAGGGGGGCAGGAGCACTGAAGCTTTCTTT. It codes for CASAPKGGRSTEAFF.

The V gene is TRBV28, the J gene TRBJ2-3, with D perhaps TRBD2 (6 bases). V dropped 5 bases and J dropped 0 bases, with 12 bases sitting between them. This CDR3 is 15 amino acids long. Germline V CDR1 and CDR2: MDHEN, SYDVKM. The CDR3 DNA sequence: TGTGCCAGCAGTCCCGGACTATTTAGCACAGATACGCAGTATTTT. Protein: CASSPGLFSTDTQYF. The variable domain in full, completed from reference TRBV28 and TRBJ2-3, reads DVKVTQSSRYLVKRTGEKVFLECVQDMDHENMFWYRQDPGLGLRLIYFSYDVKMKEKGDIPEGYSVSREKKERFSLILESASTNQTSMYLCASSPGLFSTDTQYFGPGTRLTVL.

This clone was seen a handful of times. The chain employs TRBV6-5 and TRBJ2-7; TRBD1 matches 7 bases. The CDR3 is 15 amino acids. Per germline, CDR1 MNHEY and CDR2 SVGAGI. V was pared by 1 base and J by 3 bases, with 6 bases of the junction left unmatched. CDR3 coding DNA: TGTGCCAGCAGTTACTTAGGGGGCAGACTCTACGAGCAGTACTTC. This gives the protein CASSYLGGRLYEQYF.

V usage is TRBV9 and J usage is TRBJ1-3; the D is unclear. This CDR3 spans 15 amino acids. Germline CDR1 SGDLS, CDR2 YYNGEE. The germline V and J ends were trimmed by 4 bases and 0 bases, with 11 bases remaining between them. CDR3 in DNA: TGTGCCAGCAGCCCTAACTCGCTCTCTGGAAACACCATATATTTT. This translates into CASSPNSLSGNTIYF.

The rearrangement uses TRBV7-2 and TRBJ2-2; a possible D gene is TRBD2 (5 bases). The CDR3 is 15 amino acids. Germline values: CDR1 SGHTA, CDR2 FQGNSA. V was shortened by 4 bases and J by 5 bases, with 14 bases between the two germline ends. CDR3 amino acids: CASSWTYLRTGELFF. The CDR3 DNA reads TGTGCCAGCAGCTGGACTTACTTAAGGACCGGGGAGCTGTTTTTT.

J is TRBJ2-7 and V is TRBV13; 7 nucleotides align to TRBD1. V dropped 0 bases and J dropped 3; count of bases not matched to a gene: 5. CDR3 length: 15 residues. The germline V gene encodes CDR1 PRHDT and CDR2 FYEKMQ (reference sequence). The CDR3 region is CASSLGGDRDYEQYF. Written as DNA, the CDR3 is TGTGCCAGCAGCTTAGGCGGGGACAGAGACTACGAGCAGTACTTC.

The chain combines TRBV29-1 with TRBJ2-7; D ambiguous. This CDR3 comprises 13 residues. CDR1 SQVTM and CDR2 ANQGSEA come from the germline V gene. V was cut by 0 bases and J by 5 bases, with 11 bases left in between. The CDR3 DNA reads TGCAGCGTTGAAGATTTAACTTCCCACGAGCAGTACTTC. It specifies CSVEDLTSHEQYF.

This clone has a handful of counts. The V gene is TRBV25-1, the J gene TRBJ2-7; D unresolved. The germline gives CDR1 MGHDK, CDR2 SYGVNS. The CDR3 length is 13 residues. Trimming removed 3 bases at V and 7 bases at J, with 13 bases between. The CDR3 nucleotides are TGTGCCAGCAGTGAGGCCTACGTTGGGGAGCAGTACTTC. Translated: CASSEAYVGEQYF.

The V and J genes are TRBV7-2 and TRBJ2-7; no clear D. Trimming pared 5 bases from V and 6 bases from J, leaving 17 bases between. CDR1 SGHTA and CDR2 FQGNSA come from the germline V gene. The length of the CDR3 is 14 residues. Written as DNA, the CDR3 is TGTGCCAGCAGCCCTGCCCGCGCTGGAGTCGAGCAGTACTTC. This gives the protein CASSPARAGVEQYF.

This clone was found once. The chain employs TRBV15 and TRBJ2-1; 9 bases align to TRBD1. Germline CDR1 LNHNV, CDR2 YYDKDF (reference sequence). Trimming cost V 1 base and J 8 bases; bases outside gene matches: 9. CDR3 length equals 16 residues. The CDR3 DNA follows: TGTGCCACCAGCAGAGGGTGGGACAGGGAGAAGGATGAGCAGTTCTTC. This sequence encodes CATSRGWDREKDEQFF.

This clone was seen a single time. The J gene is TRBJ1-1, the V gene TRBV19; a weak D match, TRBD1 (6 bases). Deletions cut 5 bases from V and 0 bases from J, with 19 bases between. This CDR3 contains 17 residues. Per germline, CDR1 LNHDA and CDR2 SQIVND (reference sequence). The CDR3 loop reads CASSPRRGDGMNTEAFF. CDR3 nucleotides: TGTGCCAGTAGTCCACGCAGGGGAGATGGTATGAACACTGAAGCTTTCTTT.

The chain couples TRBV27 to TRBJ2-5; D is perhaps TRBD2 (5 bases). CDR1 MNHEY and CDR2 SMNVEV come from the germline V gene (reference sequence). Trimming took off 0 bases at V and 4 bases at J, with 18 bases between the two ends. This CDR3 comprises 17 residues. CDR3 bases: TGTGCCAGCAGTTTATCGATGAGACCCGGGGTACGAGAGACCCAGTACTTC. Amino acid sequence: CASSLSMRPGVRETQYF.

CDR3 DNA: TGTGCCACACAGGGGGCCTACGAGCAGTACTTC. Translated: CATQGAYEQYF. V and J are TRBV25-1 and TRBJ2-7; 8 nucleotides line up with TRBD1. The CDR3 contains 11 residues. Germline V CDR1 and CDR2: MGHDK, SYGVNS. V dropped 10 bases and J dropped 2; count of bases not matched to a gene: 1.

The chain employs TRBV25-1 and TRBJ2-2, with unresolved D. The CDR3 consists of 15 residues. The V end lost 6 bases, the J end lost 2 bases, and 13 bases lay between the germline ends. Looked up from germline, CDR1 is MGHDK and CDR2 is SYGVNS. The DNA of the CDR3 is TGTGCCAGCAGCCCCGGCAGGTTTAACACCGGGGAGCTGTTTTTT. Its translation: CASSPGRFNTGELFF. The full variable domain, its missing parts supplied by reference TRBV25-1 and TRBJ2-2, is EADIYQTPRYLVIGTGKKITLECSQTMGHDKMYWYQQDPGMELHLIHYSYGVNSTEKGDLSSESTVSRIRTEHFPLTLESARPSHTSQYLCASSPGRFNTGELFFGEGSRLTVL.